This T cell receptor (beta chain) was sequenced for a study of CD8+ T cells in alopecia areata. The overall study: Tofacitinib administration to treated patients was oral, at 5 to 10 mg twice daily. The study's findings and limits: Lesional tissue from the scalp (especially in alopecia totalis/universalis) showed higher clonality than normal scalp.

As to treatment: oral pan-JAK inhibitor, 5-10 mg twice daily. PBMC-derived CD4+ and CD8+ T cells were sorted. V gave up 7 bases and J gave up 9 bases; unmatched junction bases: 13. Germline loops: CDR1 SQVTM, CDR2 ANQGSEA. The CDR3 runs 14 residues. A word on this clone: Its target is unknown.

In each case, RNA was isolated and then reverse transcribed into cDNA as the sequencing template. Produced via immunoSEQ multiplex PCR; TCRdb's table is partial and in-frame only. The table has roughly 230,000 clones, approximately 47% seen once. V usage is TRBV29-1 and J usage is TRBJ2-1; 9 nucleotides match TRBD1. The sequencing used CD4+ T cells sorted from blood, collected at approximately week 37, from a patient treated with tofacitinib. This sequence originates from a human donor with alopecia areata. CDR3 residues: CSGGTGGAGIEQFF. CDR3 DNA sequence: TGCAGCGGCGGCACAGGGGGCGCCGGGATTGAGCAGTTCTTC.